The 11 T cell receptor beta chains in this list originate from one sample, sequenced in a study of blood T cell repertoires in COVID-19. Libraries were prepared by immunoSEQ multiplex PCR; TCRdb keeps only in-frame clonotypes and omits some of them. Of 150,000 to 200,000 clones in the sample, about 80% are singletons; the top ten hold around 6.3%. Material: peripheral blood. These receptors all come from a man between 70 and 80 years old with active or convalescent COVID-19.

The chain links TRBV7-2 to TRBJ1-1; possibly TRBD1 for D (5 bases). The germline V gene has CDR1 SGHTA and CDR2 FQGNSA. The CDR3 spans 14 residues. V lost 6 bases, J lost 4 bases, and 15 bases lay in between. This CDR3 reads CASRTTGTSTEAFF. DNA for the CDR3: TGTGCCAGCAGAACCACAGGAACATCCACTGAAGCTTTCTTT.

This clone was detected a few times. The chain carries TRBV3-1 (or the pseudogene TRBV3-2) and TRBJ2-4, with 8 bases lining up with TRBD1. The germline CDR1 and CDR2 sequences are LGHDT and YNNKEL (reference sequence). This CDR3 has 16 amino acids. Trimming at V came to 6 bases and at J to 3 bases, leaving 10 bases not matched to a gene. The CDR3 nucleotides are TGTGCCAGCAGTGAAAGGACAGGGACGGTCAAAAACATTCAGTACTTC. Its protein product is CASSERTGTVKNIQYF.

V gene TRBV6-5 combines with J gene TRBJ2-3; TRBD1 matches 7 bases. CDR1 and CDR2 from the germline V gene are MNHEY and SVGAGI. The ends lost 2 bases at V and 5 bases at J; junction bases unmatched: 4. The CDR3 has 14 residues. The CDR3 is CASSYRGLGDTQYF. DNA of the CDR3: TGTGCCAGCAGTTACAGGGGGCTAGGAGATACGCAGTATTTT.

The chain has TRBV7-2 and TRBJ1-2, with D hard to call. V was shortened by 5 bases and J by 0 bases, with 7 bases between the two germline ends. Germline CDR1 is SGHTA and CDR2 is FQGNSA. CDR3 length: 13 residues. The CDR3 DNA follows: TGTGCCAGCAGCACAACCCCTAACTATGGCTACACCTTC. Translated: CASSTTPNYGYTF.

J is TRBJ1-1 and V is TRBV29-1; possibly TRBD1 for D (5 bases). The germline CDR1 and CDR2 sequences are SQVTM and ANQGSEA. The CDR3 is 12 residues long. The CDR3 bases are TGCAGTGGTCGGACACTGAACACTGAAGCTTTCTTT. As protein: CSGRTLNTEAFF.

The chain combines TRBV9 with TRBJ2-1, with 9 bases that match TRBD1. The V gene end was trimmed by 0 bases and the J gene end by 9 bases; junction bases not matched to a gene: 13. Germline assignment: CDR1 SGDLS and CDR2 YYNGEE. The CDR3 runs 17 residues. The CDR3 reads CASSVEIGTGSLSEQFF. CDR3 DNA sequence: TGTGCCAGCAGCGTAGAAATCGGGACAGGGAGTCTGAGTGAGCAGTTCTTC.

The chain links TRBV29-1 to TRBJ2-3, with TRBD2 matching over 9 bases. CDR3 length equals 14 residues. The V segment lost 7 bases and the J segment 2 bases; nucleotides outside the gene matches: 7. Germline V gives CDR1 SQVTM, CDR2 ANQGSEA. The CDR3 protein is CSASRTSDTDTQYF. In nucleotides, the CDR3 is TGCAGCGCCTCAAGGACTAGCGACACAGATACGCAGTATTTT.

With regard to this clone: Other DNA sequences in the sample encode the same CDR3. This rearrangement joins TRBV7-6 to TRBJ2-7; TRBD1 is a possible D gene (6 bases). V was pared by 1 base and J by 4 bases, with 11 bases between. This CDR3 comprises 14 residues. From germline, CDR1 is SGHVS and CDR2 FNYEAQ. The CDR3 loop is CASSLGGGSYEQYF. The CDR3 bases are TGTGCCAGCAGCTTAGGAGGGGGTTCGTACGAGCAGTACTTC.

The rearrangement links TRBV4-3 to TRBJ2-3, with D unresolved. Trimming removed 1 base from V and 6 bases from J, with 14 bases in between. The CDR3 totals 15 residues. Germline V CDR1 and CDR2: LGHNA, YSLEER. The CDR3 here is CASSQGLAAGDTQYF. CDR3 coding DNA: TGCGCCAGCAGCCAAGGCCTTGCGGCTGGGGATACGCAGTATTTT.

The gene calls are TRBV7-2 and TRBJ2-3, with 8 positions matching TRBD2. In germline, CDR1 is SGHTA, CDR2 FQGNSA. After removal of 2 bases from V and 0 bases from J, the junction contained 10 bases not matched to a gene. The CDR3 runs to 18 residues. CDR3 coding DNA: TGTGCCAGCAGCTTAACTGGTGGGCTAGCGGGTAGCACAGATACGCAGTATTTT. Encoded protein: CASSLTGGLAGSTDTQYF.

The chain combines TRBV7-9 with TRBJ2-3; 10 nucleotides align to TRBD2. Germline loops: CDR1 SEHNR, CDR2 FQNEAQ (reference sequence). The length of the CDR3 is 15 residues. V was clipped by 5 bases and J by 1 base; unmatched bases: 3. The CDR3 loop is CASSAGLAGTDTQYF. The CDR3 DNA sequence: TGTGCCAGCAGCGCCGGACTAGCGGGCACAGATACGCAGTATTTT.